What follows are 17 T cell receptor beta chains derived from one specimen sequenced in a study of regulatory T cells in long-lasting Graves disease. Time point noted: newly diagnosed GD, antithyroid drugs for less than 3 months. PBMC-derived RNA was used for the TCR library. Building of the TCR beta libraries involved iRepertoire HTBI primers and Arm-PCR of CDR3 regions. TCRdb itself ran the multiplex PCR reads through MiXCR, one entry per CDR3 protein. This sample has around 250,000 distinct CDR3 sequences; about 17% occur once, and the top ten carry 11% to 15%. This same sample was also part of a study on T cells in Graves' hyperthyroidism and ophthalmopathy.

The sequencing used peripheral blood mononuclear cells (PBMCs), collected at new diagnosis, from a patient treated with antithyroid drugs. These receptors originate from a woman in her twenties or thirties with Graves disease.

This clonotype was picked up many times. The chain carries TRBV2 and TRBJ2-1; maybe TRBD1 (5 bases). Germline assignment: CDR1 SNHLY and CDR2 FYNNEI. V was trimmed by 7 bases and J by 8 bases, leaving 15 bases between them. The length of the CDR3 is 13 residues. The CDR3 loop reads CASTPQGFDEQFF. DNA for the CDR3: TGTGCCAGCACCCCCCAGGGATTCGATGAGCAGTTCTTC. Based on the CDR3 plus reference TRBV2 and TRBJ2-1, the full variable domain is EPEVTQTPSHQVTQMGQEVILRCVPISNHLYFYWYRQILGQKVEFLVSFYNNEISEKSEIFDDQFSVERPDGSNFTLKIRSTKLEDSAMYFCASTPQGFDEQFFGPGTRLTVL.

This clonotype was detected many times. The V gene is TRBV3-1, the J gene TRBJ2-2, with 8 bases lining up with TRBD1. V gave up 0 bases and J gave up 10 bases; unmatched junction bases: 4. The CDR3 covers 14 residues. Looked up from germline, CDR1 is LGHDT and CDR2 is YNNKEL (reference sequence). CDR3 sequence reads: CASSQDPDREELFF. CDR3 bases: TGTGCCAGCAGCCAAGATCCGGACAGGGAGGAGCTGTTTTTT.

Regarding this clonotype: A much larger clone sits a single nucleotide away, making a read error possible. J is TRBJ1-2 and V is TRBV5-1; 7 bases agree with TRBD1. Per germline, CDR1 SGHRS and CDR2 YFSETQ. CDR3 length: 16 amino acids. The CDR3 DNA reads as TGCGCCAGCAGCGCGGAGGGGACAGTCTATAACCATGGCTACACCTTC. The encoded protein is CASSAEGTVYNHGYTF.

Sample share makes this clonotype medium-sized. J is TRBJ1-2 and V is TRBV7-9, with unresolved D. The CDR3 loop spans 14 amino acids. Germline values: CDR1 SEHNR, CDR2 FQNEAQ (reference sequence). Deletions cut 0 bases from V and 4 bases from J, with 9 bases between. This CDR3 is CASSLAPESYGYTF. Written as DNA, the CDR3 is TGTGCCAGCAGCTTAGCCCCTGAATCCTATGGCTACACCTTC.

This clonotype was detected many times. The chain combines TRBV6-1 with TRBJ1-4, with D unclear. Germline V lookup: CDR1 MNHNS, CDR2 SASEGT. This CDR3 is 15 amino acids long. V was shortened by 6 bases and J by 0 bases, with 11 bases between the two germline ends. CDR3 sequence reads: CASSLEAATNEKLFF. CDR3 nucleotides: TGTGCCAGCAGCCTAGAGGCTGCAACTAATGAAAAACTGTTTTTT.

The chain recombines TRBV7-9 with TRBJ2-7, with TRBD1 identical over 7 bases. The germline V gene encodes CDR1 SEHNR and CDR2 FQNEAQ (reference sequence). J gave up 3 bases and V 2 bases, and 7 bases lay outside the gene matches. The CDR3 loop spans 15 amino acids. CDR3: CASSLSGQVNYEQYF. The CDR3 region has the DNA TGTGCCAGCAGCTTATCCGGACAGGTGAACTACGAGCAGTACTTC.

This clonotype was seen only a few times. This chain joins TRBV5-5 and TRBJ2-2, with D perhaps TRBD1 (6 bases). The CDR3 runs 13 residues. The V gene's germline CDR1 is SGHKS and CDR2 YYEKEE (reference sequence). V dropped 4 bases and J dropped 5 bases, with 9 bases sitting between them. The CDR3 nucleotides read TGTGCCAGCAGCGTGACAGGAACCGGGGAGCTGTTTTTT. The encoded protein is CASSVTGTGELFF.

This clonotype showed up many times. The gene calls are TRBV5-1 and TRBJ2-1, with D possibly being TRBD2 (5 bases). Trimming cost V 3 bases and J 4 bases, with 11 bases left between them. This CDR3 spans 14 amino acids. The germline V gene has CDR1 SGHRS and CDR2 YFSETQ. The CDR3 reads CASSSKVAYNEQFF. For the CDR3, the DNA is TGCGCCAGCAGCTCAAAGGTAGCGTACAATGAGCAGTTCTTC.

This clonotype was detected only a few times. V and J are TRBV20-1 and TRBJ1-2, with D uncertain. The ends were cut back, 3 bases at V and 8 bases at J, with 7 bases in the middle. Looked up from germline, CDR1 is DFQATT and CDR2 is SNEGSKA (reference sequence). The CDR3 length is 10 residues. The DNA of the CDR3 is TGCAGTGCTAGTGGTGGCGGCTACACCTTC. Residues: CSASGGGYTF.

The chain employs TRBV20-1 and TRBJ1-1, with 9 bases fitting TRBD1. This CDR3 comprises 14 residues. V shed 3 bases and J 2 bases; nucleotides not matched to a gene: 4. Germline CDR1 and CDR2: DFQATT and SNEGSKA (reference sequence). DNA for the CDR3: TGCAGTGCTAGGGGACAGGGCCCTAACACTGAAGCTTTCTTT. This sequence encodes CSARGQGPNTEAFF.

This clonotype has a count of ten or more. The rearrangement joins TRBV20-1 to TRBJ1-2; TRBD1 aligns across 8 bases. CDR1 and CDR2 from the germline V gene are DFQATT and SNEGSKA (reference sequence). This CDR3 has 15 residues. After removal of 6 bases from V and 8 bases from J, the junction contained 17 bases not matched to a gene. The CDR3, as DNA: TGCAGTGCGAACCCCGAACCAGGGGGCGGATACGGCTACACCTTC. This encodes CSANPEPGGGYGYTF.

This clonotype was recorded many times. The V call is TRBV2, the J call TRBJ2-7, with 9 bases matching TRBD2. Germline V gene sequence: CDR1 SNHLY, CDR2 FYNNEI. The trim removed 6 bases at V and 2 bases at J, leaving 8 bases unmatched. The CDR3 has 15 residues. This CDR3 reads CASRKSSGETYEQYF. The CDR3 bases are TGTGCCAGCAGGAAATCTAGCGGGGAGACCTACGAGCAGTACTTC. Looking up the rest from reference TRBV2 and TRBJ2-7 gives the full variable domain: EPEVTQTPSHQVTQMGQEVILRCVPISNHLYFYWYRQILGQKVEFLVSFYNNEISEKSEIFDDQFSVERPDGSNFTLKIRSTKLEDSAMYFCASRKSSGETYEQYFGPGTRLTVT.

This rearrangement joins TRBV5-4 to TRBJ1-1, with 9 bases identical to TRBD1. The germline gives CDR1 SGHNT, CDR2 YYREEE (reference sequence). The CDR3 runs to 16 residues. J lost 4 bases, V lost 4 bases, and 11 bases had no gene match. Written as DNA, the CDR3 is TGTGCCAGCAGCCGTGAGGGGACAGGGTCTCGCACTGAAGCTTTCTTT. Protein: CASSREGTGSRTEAFF.

This clonotype was counted ten times or more. CDR3 nucleotide sequence: TGCAGTGCTCGACGGCTAGCGGGGGGGCCCACCGGGGAGCTGTTTTTT. Its protein product is CSARRLAGGPTGELFF. This chain joins TRBV20-1 and TRBJ2-2, with 12 bases matching TRBD2. Germline CDR1 and CDR2: DFQATT and SNEGSKA (reference sequence). V shed 5 bases and J 4 bases; nucleotides not matched to a gene: 8. The CDR3 has 16 amino acids.

This clonotype was seen many times. The chain has TRBV3-1 and TRBJ2-1; perhaps TRBD2 as D (6 bases). Trimming stripped 3 bases from V and 0 bases from J, with 12 bases between. The CDR3 spans 16 residues. CDR1 and CDR2 from the germline V gene are LGHDT and YNNKEL (reference sequence). The CDR3 DNA follows: TGTGCCAGCAGCCATTTTGCGGGGAGCTCCTACAATGAGCAGTTCTTC. It codes for CASSHFAGSSYNEQFF.

V usage is TRBV29-1 and J usage is TRBJ1-1; D unclear. V lost 7 bases and J lost 5, with 17 bases in between. Germline CDR1 SQVTM, CDR2 ANQGSEA. The CDR3 has 13 residues. CDR3 loop: CSAEGPTMTEAFF. CDR3 nucleotide sequence: TGCAGCGCCGAGGGCCCCACAATGACTGAAGCTTTCTTT.

This clonotype came up many times. This chain links TRBV3-1 with TRBJ2-5; D remains unclear. CDR1 is LGHDT and CDR2 is YNNKEL in the germline V gene (reference sequence). Trimming took off 4 bases at V and 2 bases at J, with 11 bases between the two ends. The CDR3 length is 14 residues. The CDR3 loop is CASSLDGRQETQYF. The CDR3 coding sequence is TGTGCCAGCAGCCTGGATGGTCGGCAAGAGACCCAGTACTTC.